This T cell receptor beta chain is from a study of blood T cell repertoires in COVID-19. Study context: Sites in the United States, Italy and Spain provided acute and convalescent COVID-19 samples.

The germline V gene has CDR1 LGHDT and CDR2 YNNKEL (reference sequence). With 1 base clipped from V and 2 bases from J, the junction kept 6 bases outside the gene matches. The CDR3 length is 16 residues. Per the original data handling: Researchers report that nucleated cell counts were estimated from reference gene primer amplification. Repertoires were generated with immunoSEQ multiplex PCR, while TCRdb's copy carries only in-frame clones and drops some. Clone size and V and J calls were adopted from that table, with D and trimming inferred from the DNA. The sample lists some 250,000 clones; about 90% were seen once.

The clonotype comes from a man aged 55 to 70 with acute or convalescent COVID-19. The J gene is TRBJ2-3, the V gene TRBV3-1 (or the pseudogene TRBV3-2); 7 nucleotides align to TRBD2. Sequenced: peripheral blood. CDR3 DNA sequence: TGTGCCAGCAGCCAAGCCACTAGCGTATACACAGATACGCAGTATTTT. Its protein product is CASSQATSVYTDTQYF.